Listed here are 17 T cell receptor beta chains from one sample, sequenced in a study of T cells in Graves' hyperthyroidism and ophthalmopathy. Amplification of TCR beta CDR3 regions used RNA as the template. The TCR CDR3 was amplified in a first-round RT-PCR using the HTBI primer set. TCRdb reanalysed the multiplex PCR reads using MiXCR and keeps one entry per CDR3 protein. This sample has over 650,000 distinct CDR3 sequences, with 16% found just once. The sequenced material came from blood. These receptors all stem from a man younger than 30 with Graves' hyperthyroidism.

The V and J genes are TRBV9 and TRBJ2-2, with 10 bases identical to TRBD1. Germline CDR1 SGDLS, CDR2 YYNGEE. The CDR3 spans 15 residues. The V segment lost 3 bases and the J segment 5 bases; nucleotides outside the gene matches: 4. CDR3 in amino acids: CASSARTGGTGELFF. Here the CDR3 DNA reads TGTGCCAGCAGCGCACGGACAGGGGGTACCGGGGAGCTGTTTTTT.

This clonotype was seen many times. The rearrangement joins TRBV30 to TRBJ2-1, with D uncertain. Germline V lookup: CDR1 GTSNPN, CDR2 SVGIG (reference sequence). The CDR3 extends over 10 amino acids. V lost 6 bases, J lost 8 bases, and 8 bases lay in between. CDR3 loop: CACLGDEQFF. The CDR3 DNA is TGTGCCTGTCTAGGCGATGAGCAGTTCTTC.

This clonotype was detected ten times or more. The rearrangement uses TRBV20-1 and TRBJ2-7; D is possibly TRBD1 (7 bases). The CDR3 has 14 residues. The germline V gene encodes CDR1 DFQATT and CDR2 SNEGSKA (reference sequence). The ends were cut back, 5 bases at V and 2 bases at J, with 16 bases in the middle. The CDR3 reads CSAGGTVTTYEQYF. The DNA of the CDR3 is TGCAGTGCTGGGGGGACAGTAACAACCTACGAGCAGTACTTC.

The V call is TRBV4-1, the J call TRBJ2-1; D may match TRBD1 or TRBD2 (5 bases each). The CDR3 is 12 amino acids. Germline assignment: CDR1 MGHRA and CDR2 YSYEKL. Trimming pared 3 bases from V and 13 bases from J, leaving 13 bases between. The CDR3, as DNA: TGCGCCAGCAGCCATGACACCGGGGCTCAGTTCTTC. Translated, it gives CASSHDTGAQFF.

In this sample, this clonotype turned up a few times. The CDR3 sequence is CASSQEFSGGESNQPQHF. CDR3 DNA: TGTGCCAGCAGCCAAGAGTTTTCAGGGGGCGAGAGCAATCAGCCCCAGCATTTT. The chain employs TRBV3-1 and TRBJ1-5; 8 nucleotides agree with TRBD1. The germline CDR1 and CDR2 sequences are LGHDT and YNNKEL (reference sequence). CDR3 size: 18 residues. Unmatched junction bases numbered 8, after V lost 0 bases and J lost 1 base.

The CDR3 protein is CASSIDWEGRNTQYF. As DNA, the CDR3 is TGTGCCAGTAGTATAGATTGGGAGGGAAGGAATACGCAGTATTTT. The rearrangement uses TRBV19 and TRBJ2-3; 7 nucleotides line up with TRBD2. J gave up 7 bases and V 0 bases, and 7 bases lay outside the gene matches. The CDR3 has 15 amino acids. Per the germline V gene, CDR1 is LNHDA and CDR2 is SQIVND (reference sequence). Together with reference TRBV19 and TRBJ2-3, the CDR3 gives the full variable domain: DGGITQSPKYLFRKEGQNVTLSCEQNLNHDAMYWYRQDPGQGLRLIYYSQIVNDFQKGDIAEGYSVSREKKESFPLTVTSAQKNPTAFYLCASSIDWEGRNTQYFGPGTRLTVL.

This clonotype was seen ten or more times. The chain is built from TRBV7-8 and TRBJ2-7, with a possible D match to TRBD2 (5 bases). Trimming removed 4 bases at V and 0 bases at J, with 16 bases between. This CDR3 region has 16 residues. Per germline, CDR1 SGHVS and CDR2 FQNEAQ. CDR3 DNA sequence: TGTGCCAGCAGCTCTCGGGGTAATCGGGGCTCCTACGAGCAGTACTTC. Residues: CASSSRGNRGSYEQYF.

This chain connects TRBV11-3 to TRBJ1-6; D gene uncertain. This CDR3 contains 13 residues. Trimming took 5 bases from V and 7 from J, leaving 9 bases between them. CDR1 SGHNT and CDR2 YENEEA come from the germline V gene. DNA of the CDR3: TGTGCCAGCAGCAAAACAGACAATTCACCCCTCCACTTT. It encodes CASSKTDNSPLHF.

This clonotype was counted at least ten times. This sequence joins TRBV6-2 or TRBV6-3 and TRBJ2-5; 8 nucleotides line up with TRBD1. Germline lookup yields CDR1 MNHEY and CDR2 SVGEGT. The junction had 6 bases not matched to a gene; V was cut back by 7 bases and J by 5 bases. The CDR3 extends over 13 amino acids. The CDR3 protein is CASTTRTGETQYF. As DNA, the CDR3 is TGTGCCAGCACCACCAGGACAGGGGAGACCCAGTACTTC.

The chain joins TRBV29-1 to TRBJ1-2, with D possibly being TRBD1 (5 bases). Germline-derived CDR1 and CDR2 are SQVTM and ANQGSEA. The CDR3 is made up of 14 amino acids. Trimming cost V 4 bases and J 0 bases, with 12 bases left between them. The CDR3 sequence: CSVALEGTNYGYTF. In nucleotides, the CDR3 is TGCAGCGTTGCCCTGGAGGGGACTAACTATGGCTACACCTTC.

A few counts support this clonotype. This chain connects TRBV12-3 or TRBV12-4 to TRBJ2-2; 12 nucleotides match TRBD1. The CDR3 contains 16 residues. The V and J ends lost 5 bases and 4 bases, in that order; junction bases with no gene match: 5. CDR3 protein: CASSAGTGGFTGELFF. The DNA of the CDR3 is TGTGCCAGCAGTGCCGGGACAGGGGGCTTCACCGGGGAGCTGTTTTTT.

Only a few counts were recorded for this clonotype. CDR3 nucleotide sequence: TGTGCCAGCATGGTCGGAACCTACGAGCAGTACTTC. Encoded protein: CASMVGTYEQYF. The rearrangement joins TRBV2 to TRBJ2-7, with D hard to call. The germline gives CDR1 SNHLY, CDR2 FYNNEI. The CDR3 length is 12 residues. V lost 7 bases and J 2 bases, leaving 9 bases between the germline ends.

CDR3 amino acids: CARAGNLRGSEAFF. The CDR3 coding sequence is TGTGCCCGGGCAGGCAACCTAAGGGGGAGTGAAGCTTTCTTT. J is TRBJ1-1 and V is TRBV30, with D maybe TRBD1 (6 bases). The V and J ends lost 8 bases and 7 bases respectively, with 23 bases between them. This CDR3 has 14 residues. CDR1 and CDR2 from the germline V gene are GTSNPN and SVGIG (reference sequence). Full variable domain (rest looked up from reference TRBV30 and TRBJ1-1): SQTIHQWPATLVQPVGSPLSLECTVEGTSNPNLYWYRQAAGRGLQLLFYSVGIGQISSEVPQNLSASRPQDRQFILSSKKLLLSDSGFYLCARAGNLRGSEAFFGQGTRLTVV.

The chain has TRBV30 and TRBJ2-3; 10 bases are a match to TRBD2. From germline, CDR1 is GTSNPN and CDR2 SVGIG (reference sequence). This CDR3 region has 16 residues. V dropped 4 bases and J dropped 0; count of bases not matched to a gene: 7. The DNA for the CDR3 is TGTGCCTGGAATTCGGGACTAGCGACTAGCACAGATACGCAGTATTTT. Translation: CAWNSGLATSTDTQYF. Complete variable domain (other parts from reference TRBV30 and TRBJ2-3): SQTIHQWPATLVQPVGSPLSLECTVEGTSNPNLYWYRQAAGRGLQLLFYSVGIGQISSEVPQNLSASRPQDRQFILSSKKLLLSDSGFYLCAWNSGLATSTDTQYFGPGTRLTVL.

This clonotype has a count of ten or more. The chain carries TRBV7-2 and TRBJ2-5; D might be TRBD1 (7 bases). The CDR3 spans 14 residues. Germline V gene lookup returns CDR1 SGHTA and CDR2 FQGNSA. The V and J ends lost 2 bases and 5 bases respectively, with 12 bases between them. CDR3 residues: CASSLNAGGETQYF. Here the CDR3 DNA reads TGTGCCAGCAGCTTAAATGCAGGGGGGGAGACCCAGTACTTC.

The J gene is TRBJ2-7, the V gene TRBV4-2, with D possibly being TRBD1 or TRBD2 (7 bases each). The CDR3 is 16 residues long. The ends were cut back, 5 bases at V and 3 bases at J, with 20 bases in the middle. CDR1 and CDR2 from the germline V gene are LGHNA and YNFKEQ. CDR3 nucleotide sequence: TGTGCCAGCAGCTCCTTGGGGGGAGGGGGCCGCTACGAGCAGTACTTC. As protein: CASSSLGGGGRYEQYF.

This clonotype has more than one count but fewer than ten. The J gene is TRBJ2-3, the V gene TRBV5-1, with D possibly called TRBD1 or TRBD2 (5 bases each). This CDR3 region has 15 residues. The germline V gene encodes CDR1 SGHRS and CDR2 YFSETQ. V was shortened by 7 bases and J by 2 bases, with 17 bases between the two germline ends. CDR3 sequence: CASASSRDATDTQYF. In nucleotides, the CDR3 is TGCGCCAGCGCCTCAAGCCGGGACGCCACAGATACGCAGTATTTT.